This T cell receptor (beta chain) originates from a study of human T cells and chemical hapten exposure. On the study more broadly: Patch tests of 0.01% DPC on the upper back were read at 6 days. Whole-study results and caveats: Controls had significantly fewer large CDR3 similarity clusters than were formed by expanded TCRs. Among TCRs, those above 1 in 1000 frequency were unaffected by DPC sensitization.

This clonotype has a handful of counts. What it binds is not known. One entry per CDR3 protein results from TCRdb running MiXCR on the RACE reads. The top ten clones hold approximately 5.4% of a sample with roughly 380,000 distinct CDR3 sequences, 6% to 7% of them seen once. Time point indicated: patch test 2, 6 weeks after DPC sensitization. Treatment reported: therapeutic diphenylcyclopropenone sensitization with weekly scalp DPC. Material: whole blood, obtained in connection with sensitization to the hapten diphenylcyclopropenone (DPC). The source is a woman aged 18-30 years with alopecia areata. Some clones in this sample may be carry-over from other donors' samples.

The CDR3 DNA follows: TGTGCCAGCACCGCTCTCGGGGGTGAGAATTCACCCCTCCACTTT. This translates into CASTALGGENSPLHF. This chain joins TRBV6-2 or TRBV6-3 and TRBJ1-6; D might be TRBD1 (5 bases). Trimming shortened V by 7 bases and J by 7 bases, and 17 bases separated the two germline ends. From germline, CDR1 is MNHEY and CDR2 SVGEGT. The CDR3 covers 15 residues.